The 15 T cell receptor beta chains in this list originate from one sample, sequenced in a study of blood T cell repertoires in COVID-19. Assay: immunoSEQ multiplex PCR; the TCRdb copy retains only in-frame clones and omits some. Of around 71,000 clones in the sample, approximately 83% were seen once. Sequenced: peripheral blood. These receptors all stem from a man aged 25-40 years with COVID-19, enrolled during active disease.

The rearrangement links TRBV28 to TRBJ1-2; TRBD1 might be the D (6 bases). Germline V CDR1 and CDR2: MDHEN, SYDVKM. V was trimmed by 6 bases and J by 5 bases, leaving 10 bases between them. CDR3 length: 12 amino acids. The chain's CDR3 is CASSRDMYGYTF. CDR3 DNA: TGTGCCAGCAGCCGGGACATGTATGGCTACACCTTC.

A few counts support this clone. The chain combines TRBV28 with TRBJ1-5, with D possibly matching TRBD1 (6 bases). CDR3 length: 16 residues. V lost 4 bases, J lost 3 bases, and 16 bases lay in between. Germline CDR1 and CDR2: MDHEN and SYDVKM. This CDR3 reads CASSSPGRGNNQPQHF. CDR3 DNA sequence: TGTGCCAGCAGTTCCCCAGGTAGGGGGAACAATCAGCCCCAGCATTTT. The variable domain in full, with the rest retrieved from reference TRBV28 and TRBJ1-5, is DVKVTQSSRYLVKRTGEKVFLECVQDMDHENMFWYRQDPGLGLRLIYFSYDVKMKEKGDIPEGYSVSREKKERFSLILESASTNQTSMYLCASSSPGRGNNQPQHFGDGTRLSIL.

CDR3 nucleotide sequence: TGTGCCAGCAGCCCGGGACTAGCGGGGGGCAATGAGCAGTTCTTC. It translates to CASSPGLAGGNEQFF. The chain links TRBV9 to TRBJ2-1, with 15 bases lining up with TRBD2. Germline CDR1 SGDLS, CDR2 YYNGEE. The CDR3 loop spans 15 amino acids. The trim removed 4 bases at V and 6 bases at J, leaving 2 bases unmatched.

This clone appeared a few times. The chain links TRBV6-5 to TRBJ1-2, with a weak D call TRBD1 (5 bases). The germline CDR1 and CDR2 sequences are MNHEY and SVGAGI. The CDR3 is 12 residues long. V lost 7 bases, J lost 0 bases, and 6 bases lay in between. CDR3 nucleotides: TGTGCCAGCACGACAGCTAACTATGGCTACACCTTC. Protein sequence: CASTTANYGYTF.

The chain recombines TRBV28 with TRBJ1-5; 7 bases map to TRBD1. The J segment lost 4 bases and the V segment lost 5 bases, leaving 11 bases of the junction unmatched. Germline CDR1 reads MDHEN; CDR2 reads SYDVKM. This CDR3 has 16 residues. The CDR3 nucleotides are TGTGCCAGCAGTCCACTTAGACAGGGACGAAATCAGCCCCAGCATTTT. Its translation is CASSPLRQGRNQPQHF.

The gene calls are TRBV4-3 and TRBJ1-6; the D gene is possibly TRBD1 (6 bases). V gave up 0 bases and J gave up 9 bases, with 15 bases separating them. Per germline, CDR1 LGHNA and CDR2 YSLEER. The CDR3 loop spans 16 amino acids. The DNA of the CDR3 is TGCGCCAGCAGCCAAGAAAGGCAGGGGAGAAGTTCACCCCTCCACTTT. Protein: CASSQERQGRSSPLHF.

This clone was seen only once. CDR3 residues: CASSPRTGRDTEAFF. The DNA of the CDR3 is TGTGCCAGCAGTCCCCGGACAGGGCGGGACACTGAAGCTTTCTTT. The chain couples TRBV28 to TRBJ1-1; 8 bases are shared with TRBD1. The V gene's germline CDR1 is MDHEN and CDR2 SYDVKM. Trimming cost V 5 bases and J 3 bases; bases outside gene matches: 8. This CDR3 contains 15 residues. Complete variable domain (other parts from reference TRBV28 and TRBJ1-1): DVKVTQSSRYLVKRTGEKVFLECVQDMDHENMFWYRQDPGLGLRLIYFSYDVKMKEKGDIPEGYSVSREKKERFSLILESASTNQTSMYLCASSPRTGRDTEAFFGQGTRLTVV.

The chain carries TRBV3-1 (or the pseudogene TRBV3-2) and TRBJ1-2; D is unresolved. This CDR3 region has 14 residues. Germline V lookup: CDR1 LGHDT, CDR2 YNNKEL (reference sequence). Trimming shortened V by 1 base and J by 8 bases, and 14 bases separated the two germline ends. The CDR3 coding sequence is TGTGCCAGCAGCCAAGGCAACAGCCGGAAGGGCTACACCTTC. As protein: CASSQGNSRKGYTF.

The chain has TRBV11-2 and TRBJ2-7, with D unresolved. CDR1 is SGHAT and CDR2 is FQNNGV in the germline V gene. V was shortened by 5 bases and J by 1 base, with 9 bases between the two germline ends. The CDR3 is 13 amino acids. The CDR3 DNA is TGTGCCAGCAGCCGAGCTCGTTCCTACGAGCAGTACTTC. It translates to CASSRARSYEQYF.

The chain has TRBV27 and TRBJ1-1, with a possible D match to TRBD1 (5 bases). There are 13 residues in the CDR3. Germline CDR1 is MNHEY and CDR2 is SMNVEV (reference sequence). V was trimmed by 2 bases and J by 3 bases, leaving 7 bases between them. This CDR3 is CASSLTGDTEAFF. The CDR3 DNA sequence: TGTGCCAGCAGTTTAACGGGGGACACTGAAGCTTTCTTT.

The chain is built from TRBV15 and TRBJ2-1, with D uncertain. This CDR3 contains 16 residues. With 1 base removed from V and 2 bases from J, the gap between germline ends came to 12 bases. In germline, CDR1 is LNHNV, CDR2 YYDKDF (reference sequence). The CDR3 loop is CATSRAKQFPYNEQFF. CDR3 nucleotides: TGTGCCACCAGCAGAGCGAAACAGTTCCCCTACAATGAGCAGTTCTTC.

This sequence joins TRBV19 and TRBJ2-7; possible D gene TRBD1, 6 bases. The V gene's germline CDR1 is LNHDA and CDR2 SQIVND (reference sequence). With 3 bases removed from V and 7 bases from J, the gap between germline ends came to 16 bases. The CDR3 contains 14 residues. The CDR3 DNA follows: TGTGCCAGTAGTATTCAATATGGGGGCGGGGAGCAGTACTTC. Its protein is CASSIQYGGGEQYF.

The CDR3 region is CASSLFLAGRPETQYF. CDR3 nucleotides: TGTGCCAGCAGCTTATTCCTAGCGGGTCGTCCCGAGACCCAGTACTTC. The V and J genes are TRBV7-6 and TRBJ2-5; 8 bases map to TRBD2. Germline CDR1 and CDR2: SGHVS and FNYEAQ. There are 16 residues in the CDR3. Germline trimming cut 2 bases from V and 5 bases from J; bases unmatched to any gene: 10.

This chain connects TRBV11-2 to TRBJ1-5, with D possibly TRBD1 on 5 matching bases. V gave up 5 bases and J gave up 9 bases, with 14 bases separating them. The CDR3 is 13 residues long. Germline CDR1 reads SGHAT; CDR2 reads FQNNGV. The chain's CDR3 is CASSQGTSRPQHF. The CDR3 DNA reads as TGTGCCAGCAGCCAGGGCACGTCTAGGCCCCAGCATTTT.

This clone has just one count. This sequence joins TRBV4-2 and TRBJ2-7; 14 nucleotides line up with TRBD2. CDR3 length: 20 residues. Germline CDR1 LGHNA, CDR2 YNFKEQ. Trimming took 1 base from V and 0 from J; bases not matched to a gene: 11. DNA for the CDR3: TGTGCCAGCAGCCAAGTTTTCGGGACTAGCGGGAGTTTTCTCTCCTACGAGCAGTACTTC. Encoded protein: CASSQVFGTSGSFLSYEQYF.